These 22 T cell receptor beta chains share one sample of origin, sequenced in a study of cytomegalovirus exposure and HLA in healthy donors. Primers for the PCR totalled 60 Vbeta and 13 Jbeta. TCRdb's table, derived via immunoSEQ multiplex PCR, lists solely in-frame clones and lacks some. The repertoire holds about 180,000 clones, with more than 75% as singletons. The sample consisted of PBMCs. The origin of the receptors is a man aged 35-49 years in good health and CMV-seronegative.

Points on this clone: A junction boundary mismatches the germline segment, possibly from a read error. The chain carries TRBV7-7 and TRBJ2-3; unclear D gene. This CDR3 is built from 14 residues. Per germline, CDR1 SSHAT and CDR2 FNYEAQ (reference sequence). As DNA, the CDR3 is TGTGCTAGCAGCTTAGGGCATAGCACAGATACGCAGTATTTT. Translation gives CASSLGHSTDTQYF.

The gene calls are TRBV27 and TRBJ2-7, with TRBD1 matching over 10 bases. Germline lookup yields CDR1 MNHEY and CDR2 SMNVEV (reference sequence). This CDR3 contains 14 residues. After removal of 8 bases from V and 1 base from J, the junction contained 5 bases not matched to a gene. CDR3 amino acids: CASATGGRSYEQYF. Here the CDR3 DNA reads TGTGCCAGCGCGACAGGGGGCCGGTCCTACGAGCAGTACTTC.

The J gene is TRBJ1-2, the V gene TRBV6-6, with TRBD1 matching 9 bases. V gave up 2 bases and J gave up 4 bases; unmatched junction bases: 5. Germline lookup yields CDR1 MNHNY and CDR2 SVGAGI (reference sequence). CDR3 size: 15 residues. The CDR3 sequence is CASSYPGTGFYGYTF. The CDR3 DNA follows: TGTGCCAGCAGTTACCCGGGGACAGGGTTCTATGGCTACACCTTC.

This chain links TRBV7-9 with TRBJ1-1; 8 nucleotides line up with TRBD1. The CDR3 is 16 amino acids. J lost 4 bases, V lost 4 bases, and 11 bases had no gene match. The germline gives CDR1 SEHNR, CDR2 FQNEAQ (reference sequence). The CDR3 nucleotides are TGTGCCAGCAGCTCCGCTTTGCAGGGGGCTTTCACTGAAGCTTTCTTT. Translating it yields CASSSALQGAFTEAFF.

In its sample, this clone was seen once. The CDR3 sequence is CASSPPFGLSSPLHF. CDR3 DNA: TGTGCCAGCAGTCCCCCATTCGGGTTGAGTTCACCCCTCCACTTT. The chain has TRBV27 and TRBJ1-6; D remains ambiguous. The CDR3 extends over 15 amino acids. In germline, CDR1 is MNHEY, CDR2 SMNVEV (reference sequence). Trimming stripped 5 bases from V and 9 bases from J, with 17 bases between.

The CDR3 sequence: CASLESSVPYEQYF. In nucleotides, the CDR3 is TGTGCCAGCCTCGAATCATCAGTCCCTTACGAGCAGTACTTC. The V call is TRBV6-1, the J call TRBJ2-7, with unresolved D. CDR1 MNHNS and CDR2 SASEGT come from the germline V gene. This CDR3 spans 14 amino acids. The germline V and J ends were trimmed by 8 bases and 4 bases, with 18 bases remaining between them.

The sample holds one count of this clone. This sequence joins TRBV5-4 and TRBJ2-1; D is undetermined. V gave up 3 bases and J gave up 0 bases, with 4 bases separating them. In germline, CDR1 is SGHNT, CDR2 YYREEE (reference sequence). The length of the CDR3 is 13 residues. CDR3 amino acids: CASSWSSYNEQFF. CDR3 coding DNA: TGTGCCAGCAGCTGGAGCTCCTACAATGAGCAGTTCTTC.

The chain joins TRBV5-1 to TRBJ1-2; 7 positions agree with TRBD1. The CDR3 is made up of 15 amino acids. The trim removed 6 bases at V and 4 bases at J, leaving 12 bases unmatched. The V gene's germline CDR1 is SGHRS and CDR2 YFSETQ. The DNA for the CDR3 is TGCGCCAGCAAACCCCTCTCTGACAGGGCCTATGGCTACACCTTC. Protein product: CASKPLSDRAYGYTF.

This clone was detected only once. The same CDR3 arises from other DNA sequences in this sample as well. Here the CDR3 reads CASSLGQYYGYTF. CDR3 coding DNA: TGTGCCAGCAGTTTAGGACAGTACTATGGCTACACCTTC. This chain links TRBV28 with TRBJ1-2, with D possibly matching TRBD1 (6 bases). Between the trimmed V and J ends, which lost 2 bases and 3 bases, there was a span of 7 bases. Germline V gene data show CDR1 as MDHEN and CDR2 as SYDVKM. The CDR3 contains 13 residues.

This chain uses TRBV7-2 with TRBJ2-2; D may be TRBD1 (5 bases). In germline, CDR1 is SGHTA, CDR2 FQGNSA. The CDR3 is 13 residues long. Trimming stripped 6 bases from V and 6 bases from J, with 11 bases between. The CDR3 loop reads CASSFRVPGELFF. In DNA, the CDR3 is TGTGCCAGCAGTTTCAGGGTCCCCGGGGAGCTGTTTTTT.

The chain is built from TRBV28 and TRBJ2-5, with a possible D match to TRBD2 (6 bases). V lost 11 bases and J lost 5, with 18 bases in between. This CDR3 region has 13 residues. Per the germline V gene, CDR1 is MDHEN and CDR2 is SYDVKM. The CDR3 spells CAGGPGVGETQYF. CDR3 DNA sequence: TGTGCCGGAGGCCCGGGGGTTGGGGAGACCCAGTACTTC.

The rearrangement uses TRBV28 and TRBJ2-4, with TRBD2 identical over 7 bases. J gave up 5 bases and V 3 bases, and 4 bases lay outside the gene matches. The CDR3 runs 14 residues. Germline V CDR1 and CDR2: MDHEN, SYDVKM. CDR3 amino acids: CASSFGLAENIQYF. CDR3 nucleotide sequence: TGTGCCAGCAGTTTTGGGCTAGCGGAAAACATTCAGTACTTC.

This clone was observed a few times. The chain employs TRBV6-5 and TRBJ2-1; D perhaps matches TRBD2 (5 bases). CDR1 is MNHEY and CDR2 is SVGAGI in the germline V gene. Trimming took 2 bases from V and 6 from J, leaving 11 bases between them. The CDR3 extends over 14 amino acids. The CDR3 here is CASSYGLPSNEQFF. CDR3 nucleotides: TGTGCCAGCAGTTACGGACTCCCGTCCAATGAGCAGTTCTTC.

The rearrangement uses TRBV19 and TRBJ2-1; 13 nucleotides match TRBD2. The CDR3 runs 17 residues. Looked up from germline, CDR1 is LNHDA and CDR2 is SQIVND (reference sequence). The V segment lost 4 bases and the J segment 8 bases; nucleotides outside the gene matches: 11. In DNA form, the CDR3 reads TGTGCCAGTAGTAGAGAACCGGGACTAGCGGGACAAGATGAGCAGTTCTTC. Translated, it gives CASSREPGLAGQDEQFF.

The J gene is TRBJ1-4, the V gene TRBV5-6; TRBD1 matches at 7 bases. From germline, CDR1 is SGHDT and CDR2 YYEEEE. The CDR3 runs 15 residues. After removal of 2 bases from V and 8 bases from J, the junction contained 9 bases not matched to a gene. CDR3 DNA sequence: TGTGCCAGCAGCTTCAACCCGACAGGGCGAGAAAAACTGTTTTTT. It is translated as CASSFNPTGREKLFF.

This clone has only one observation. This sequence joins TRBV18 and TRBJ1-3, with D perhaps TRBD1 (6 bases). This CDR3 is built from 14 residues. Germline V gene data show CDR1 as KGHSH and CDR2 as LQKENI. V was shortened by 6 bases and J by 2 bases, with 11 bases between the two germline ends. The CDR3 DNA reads TGTGCCAGCTCCCACAGGGACGCTGGAAACACCATATATTTT. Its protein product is CASSHRDAGNTIYF.

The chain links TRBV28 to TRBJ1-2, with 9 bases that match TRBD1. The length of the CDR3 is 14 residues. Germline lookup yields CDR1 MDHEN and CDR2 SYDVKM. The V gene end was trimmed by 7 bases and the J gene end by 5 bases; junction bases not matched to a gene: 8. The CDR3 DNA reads TGTGCCAGCATTCCCGGGACAGGGTATTATGGCTACACCTTC. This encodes CASIPGTGYYGYTF.

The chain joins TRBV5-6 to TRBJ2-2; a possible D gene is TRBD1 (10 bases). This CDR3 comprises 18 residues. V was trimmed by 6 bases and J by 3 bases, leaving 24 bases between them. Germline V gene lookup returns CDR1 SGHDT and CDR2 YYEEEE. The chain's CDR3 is CASKDRQGAGGDTGELFF. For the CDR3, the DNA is TGTGCCAGCAAAGACCGACAGGGGGCGGGGGGGGACACCGGGGAGCTGTTTTTT. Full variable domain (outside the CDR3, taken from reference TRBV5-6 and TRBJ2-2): DAGVTQSPTHLIKTRGQQVTLRCSPKSGHDTVSWYQQALGQGPQFIFQYYEEEERQRGNFPDRFSGHQFPNYSSELNVNALLLGDSALYLCASKDRQGAGGDTGELFFGEGSRLTVL.

For the CDR3, the DNA is TGTGCCAGCAGCCCGACAGTTAACTATGGCTACACCTTC. Protein sequence: CASSPTVNYGYTF. J is TRBJ1-2 and V is TRBV7-9; tentatively, D is TRBD1 (5 bases). The CDR3 has 13 amino acids. Looked up from germline, CDR1 is SEHNR and CDR2 is FQNEAQ (reference sequence). Between the trimmed V and J ends, which lost 5 bases and 1 base, there was a span of 8 bases.

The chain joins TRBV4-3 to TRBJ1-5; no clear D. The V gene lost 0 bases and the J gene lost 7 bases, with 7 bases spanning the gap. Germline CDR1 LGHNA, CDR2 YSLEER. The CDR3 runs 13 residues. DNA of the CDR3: TGCGCCAGCAGCCAAGATAGTGTCCAGCCCCAGCATTTT. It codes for CASSQDSVQPQHF.

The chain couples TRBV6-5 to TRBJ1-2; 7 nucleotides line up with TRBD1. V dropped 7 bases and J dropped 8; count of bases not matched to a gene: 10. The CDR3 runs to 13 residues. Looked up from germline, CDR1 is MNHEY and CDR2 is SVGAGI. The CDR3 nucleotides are TGTGCCAGCACCCAGACAGGGTCAGGGGGCTACACCTTC. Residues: CASTQTGSGGYTF.

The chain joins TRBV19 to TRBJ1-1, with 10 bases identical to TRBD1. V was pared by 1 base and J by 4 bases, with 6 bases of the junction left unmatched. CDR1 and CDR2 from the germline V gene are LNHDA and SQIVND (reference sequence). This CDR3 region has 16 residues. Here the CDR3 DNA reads TGTGCCAGTAGTATAGGGGGGACAGGGGACTTCACTGAAGCTTTCTTT. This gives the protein CASSIGGTGDFTEAFF.